The sequence of this T cell receptor (beta chain) was determined in a study of blood T cell repertoires in COVID-19. Study-level background: Samples representing acute and convalescent COVID-19 were sourced from the United States, Italy and Spain.

TCRdb's table, derived via immunoSEQ multiplex PCR, lists solely in-frame clones and lacks some. The sample carries some 160,000 clones, 80% to 90% recorded once. It was during active infection that Seattle patients were enrolled and then longitudinally followed. V lost 5 bases to trimming and J lost 8 bases, with 15 bases between them. The CDR3 is 14 residues long. Germline V gene lookup returns CDR1 SNHLY and CDR2 FYNNEI. The TCR originated in a woman aged 70-85 years with COVID-19, enrolled during active disease. Sequencing used peripheral blood. The chain employs TRBV2 and TRBJ1-4; unclear D gene. CDR3 sequence reads: CASSRRGVAEKLFF. The CDR3 DNA reads as TGTGCCAGCAGTCGCCGGGGAGTCGCGGAAAAACTGTTTTTT.